The subject of this entry is one TCR beta chain. Its antigen remains unknown. These data come from a study of blood T cells in healthy people across ages. Study-level findings and limits: Any changes in expanded clonotypes were possibly confounded, as donor CMV status remained unknown.

Germline lookup yields CDR1 DFQATT and CDR2 SNEGSKA (reference sequence). This CDR3 spans 14 amino acids. V was trimmed by 3 bases and J by 0 bases, leaving 11 bases between them. A J-beta primer mix and a sample-barcoded 5' primer were used in a second PCR of roughly 6 to 12 cycles. A template-switch adaptor with 12 random nucleotides tagged each cDNA molecule. CDR3-containing paired-end reads numbered at least 2.5 million in each sample. TCRdb reprocessed the 5' RACE reads via MiXCR and lists one record per CDR3 protein. The sample lists approximately 1.5 million distinct CDR3 sequences, around 35% seen once, with about 11% in the top ten. Isolated per sample were at least 7 million PBMCs.

Sequenced input: blood. This TCR was recovered from a woman in her 30s in good health. The chain joins TRBV20-1 to TRBJ1-1; TRBD1 is a possible D gene (5 bases). CDR3 coding DNA: TGCAGTGCTAGGGCGGGACGGATGAACACTGAAGCTTTCTTT. Its translation: CSARAGRMNTEAFF.